This T cell receptor (beta chain) was sequenced in a study of identical twins. Study outcomes and limitations: Less excess twin sharing appeared in beta out-of-frame sequences.

V gave up 9 bases and J gave up 1 base; unmatched junction bases: 9. This CDR3 region has 15 residues. The germline V gene encodes CDR1 SNHLY and CDR2 FYNNEI. TCRdb processed the 5' RACE reads anew with MiXCR; each CDR3 protein has one entry. The sample contains about 530,000 distinct CDR3 sequences, about a fifth of which appear only once. This clonotype was detected only a few times. Its antigen is currently unknown. This sample was shared with a second study, whose subject was yellow fever vaccine responses in identical twins.

What was sequenced was CD4+ T cells sorted from blood. The TCR was taken from a woman between 18 and 29 years old in good health. This chain connects TRBV2 to TRBJ2-1, with 7 positions matching TRBD1. The CDR3 is CASRPRDSSYNEQFF. In nucleotides, the CDR3 is TGTGCCAGTAGACCCCGGGACAGTTCCTACAATGAGCAGTTCTTC.